Given below is one T cell receptor (beta chain) in context. These data belong to a study of blood T cell repertoires in COVID-19. Study as a whole: PBMCs, B-cell-depleted T cells, or T cells were the source of the cDNA or gDNA that made up the material.

Per the original methods: Using reference gene primer amplification, nucleated cell counts were estimated. Method: immunoSEQ multiplex PCR; TCRdb's copy keeps in-frame clones and lacks some. V, J and clone size were drawn from that table, and D and trimming were deduced from the DNA. In the table there are around 140,000 clones, roughly 80% of which are singletons. The CDR3 consists of 13 residues. V lost 5 bases and J lost 4; bases outside the gene matches: 4. The receptor was derived from a man between 65 and 85 years old who had recovered from COVID-19. This chain links TRBV12-3 or TRBV12-4 with TRBJ1-1; 7 bases map to TRBD1. Material for sequencing was peripheral blood. The CDR3 coding sequence is TGTGCCAGCAGTCGTCAGGGGGGCACTGAAGCTTTCTTT. It codes for CASSRQGGTEAFF.